Listed below are T cell receptor beta chains from one sample, sequenced in a study of T cells expressing NK-cell markers. TCRdb re-called the 5' RACE reads and catalogs CDR3 proteins one per entry, DNA excluded. The sample includes roughly 160,000 distinct CDR3 sequences. What was sequenced was blood T cells: a sorted CD56 or NKG2C T cell subset, CD4+ or CD8+ T cells, or bulk PBMC T cells (not recorded which). These receptors were obtained from a woman aged 18 to 69 in good health. The CDR3 runs from the conserved cysteine through the conserved F or W.

j_call cdr3_length v_call cdr3_aa
TRBJ2-7 15 TRBV11-2 CASSPMGGGGLGQYF
TRBJ1-1 17 TRBV4-2 CASSWGQGKGSGTEAFF
TRBJ1-1 14 TRBV14 CASSPWLGNTEAFF
TRBJ1-6 15 TRBV7-2 CASSLGLGHNSPLHF
TRBJ2-1 15 TRBV5-1 CASSLRTSGTNEQFF
TRBJ2-1 16 TRBV27 CASSSPGTSGHNEQFF
TRBJ2-7 13 TRBV5-1 CASSLGGTYEQYF
TRBJ1-4 17 TRBV5-1 CASSRDRQGVYNEKLFF
TRBJ2-1 16 TRBV18 CASSPRLAGAYNEQFF
TRBJ1-2 13 TRBV5-1 CASSLEGGVGYTF
TRBJ2-1 11 TRBV29-1 CSVGLGNEQFF
TRBJ2-2 15 TRBV27 CASSLRQGSAGELFF
TRBJ2-5 16 TRBV5-6 CASSELSSAGGETQYF